One and the same sample provided the 6 T cell receptor beta chains below, sequenced in a study of lymphopenia after photon versus proton radiotherapy. Sequencing was performed with immunoSEQ multiplex PCR; in TCRdb, only in-frame clones are kept and a portion is missing. The top ten clones hold around 6.1% of a sample with under 20,000 clones, 80% to 95% of them seen once. The sample was peripheral blood, taken from a patient treated with photon-based radiotherapy. The receptors derive from a man aged 55 to 69 with pancreatic cancer.

The gene calls are TRBV4-1 and TRBJ2-3, with TRBD2 as a possible D gene (6 bases). The CDR3 is made up of 17 amino acids. V was pared by 2 bases and J by 0 bases, with 15 bases between. The germline gives CDR1 MGHRA, CDR2 YSYEKL. In nucleotides, the CDR3 is TGCGCCAGCAGCCAAAGGTCTGCGGGGACTAGCACAGATACGCAGTATTTT. It yields the protein CASSQRSAGTSTDTQYF.

This clone appeared once. V gene TRBV11-2 combines with J gene TRBJ2-1, with 7 bases matching TRBD2. Trimming cost V 1 base and J 5 bases; bases outside gene matches: 8. CDR3 size: 16 residues. Germline V gives CDR1 SGHAT, CDR2 FQNNGV. In DNA form, the CDR3 reads TGTGCCAGCAGCTTAGTGACTCCTGCGGGGGACAATGAGCAGTTCTTC. It is translated as CASSLVTPAGDNEQFF. The full variable domain, in which reference TRBV11-2 and TRBJ2-1 provide the parts outside the CDR3, is EAGVAQSPRYKIIEKRQSVAFWCNPISGHATLYWYQQILGQGPKLLIQFQNNGVVDDSQLPKDRFSAERLKGVDSTLKIQPAKLEDSAVYLCASSLVTPAGDNEQFFGPGTRLTVL.

The chain joins TRBV4-1 to TRBJ1-2, with no clear D. Per the germline V gene, CDR1 is MGHRA and CDR2 is YSYEKL. The CDR3 sequence is 14 residues long. V lost 4 bases, J lost 1 base, and 10 bases lay in between. DNA of the CDR3: TGCGCCAGCAGCCCCACCAATAATAACTATGGCTACACCTTC. Translation gives CASSPTNNNYGYTF.

Written as DNA, the CDR3 is TGTGCCAGCATTAGACTTACAGGGGGCCAGGGCTACACCTTC. It translates to CASIRLTGGQGYTF. The chain links TRBV2 to TRBJ1-2; 9 nucleotides align to TRBD1. Looked up from germline, CDR1 is SNHLY and CDR2 is FYNNEI. Trimming at V came to 7 bases and at J to 8 bases, leaving 11 bases not matched to a gene. The CDR3 covers 14 residues.

The V and J genes are TRBV5-4 and TRBJ1-3; D remains ambiguous. CDR1 is SGHNT and CDR2 is YYREEE in the germline V gene (reference sequence). Trimming shortened V by 4 bases and J by 0 bases, and 5 bases separated the two germline ends. The CDR3 runs to 13 residues. CDR3: CASSQVSGNTIYF. The CDR3 nucleotides are TGTGCCAGCAGCCAAGTCTCTGGAAACACCATATATTTT. Complete variable domain (other parts from reference TRBV5-4 and TRBJ1-3): ETGVTQSPTHLIKTRGQQVTLRCSSQSGHNTVSWYQQALGQGPQFIFQYYREEENGRGNFPPRFSGLQFPNYSSELNVNALELDDSALYLCASSQVSGNTIYFGEGSWLTVV.

This chain joins TRBV7-2 and TRBJ2-5; D perhaps matches TRBD1 (6 bases). This CDR3 is built from 14 residues. Germline CDR1 and CDR2: SGHTA and FQGNSA. V lost 4 bases and J 2 bases, leaving 11 bases between the germline ends. As DNA, the CDR3 is TGTGCCAGCAGCTGGACGAGGGGGCAAGAGACCCAGTACTTC. Translating gives CASSWTRGQETQYF.